This TCR beta chain came from a study of OX40 agonist ivuxolimab in advanced cancers. Study-level background: Aged roughly 23 to 80 with a mean of approximately 57 years, they were about 80% male.

Only in-frame clones appear in the TCRdb table, and some are missing; sequencing was by immunoSEQ multiplex PCR. The repertoire includes just over 80,000 clones, over 75% of them detected once, and roughly 0.35% sits in the top ten. Germline CDR1 is SGDLS and CDR2 is YYNGEE. Deletions cut 0 bases from V and 5 bases from J, with 12 bases between. The CDR3 has 14 residues. The rearrangement joins TRBV9 to TRBJ2-7; maybe TRBD2 (5 bases). The clonotype was recovered from an adult with an advanced solid tumor such as melanoma, head and neck, liver or kidney cancer. The sample here was CD4+ or CD8+ T cells sorted from blood, taken in a trial of the OX40 agonist ivuxolimab. This CDR3 is CASSVGEGRHEQYF. The CDR3 coding sequence is TGTGCCAGCAGCGTAGGAGAGGGCCGCCACGAGCAGTACTTC.